One T cell receptor (beta chain) is described in this entry. The target antigen is unknown. Time point here: after neoadjuvant nivolumab, at surgical resection. These oral cavity squamous cell carcinomas were HPV-negative and locally advanced. PBMC libraries mostly used around 0.5 ug of input genomic DNA, with six replicates per sample. Profiled with immunoSEQ multiplex PCR; TCRdb holds only in-frame clones, not every one. The sample includes 9,600 or so clones, less than 70% of them seen just once. The data derive from a study of neoadjuvant anti-PD-1 for oral cavity cancer. Background on the study: Patients without progression received a fourth nivolumab dose around day 43, then surgical resection on days 50-56.

Study-level points and caveats: With a few patients per group, TCR findings need larger cohorts.

CDR3 length equals 14 residues. Germline CDR1 is LNHNV and CDR2 is YYDKDF (reference sequence). V lost 6 bases, J lost 7 bases, and 8 bases stayed unmatched. This clonotype was obtained from a person aged 35 to 85 with oral cavity squamous cell carcinoma. This material consisted of PBMCs, taken after nivolumab (anti-PD-1) treatment. The chain uses TRBV15 and TRBJ2-1; 8 bases match TRBD2. The CDR3 DNA reads as TGTGCCACCAGGGGTGGAGGGACTAGAAATGAGCAGTTCTTC. Encoded protein: CATRGGGTRNEQFF.